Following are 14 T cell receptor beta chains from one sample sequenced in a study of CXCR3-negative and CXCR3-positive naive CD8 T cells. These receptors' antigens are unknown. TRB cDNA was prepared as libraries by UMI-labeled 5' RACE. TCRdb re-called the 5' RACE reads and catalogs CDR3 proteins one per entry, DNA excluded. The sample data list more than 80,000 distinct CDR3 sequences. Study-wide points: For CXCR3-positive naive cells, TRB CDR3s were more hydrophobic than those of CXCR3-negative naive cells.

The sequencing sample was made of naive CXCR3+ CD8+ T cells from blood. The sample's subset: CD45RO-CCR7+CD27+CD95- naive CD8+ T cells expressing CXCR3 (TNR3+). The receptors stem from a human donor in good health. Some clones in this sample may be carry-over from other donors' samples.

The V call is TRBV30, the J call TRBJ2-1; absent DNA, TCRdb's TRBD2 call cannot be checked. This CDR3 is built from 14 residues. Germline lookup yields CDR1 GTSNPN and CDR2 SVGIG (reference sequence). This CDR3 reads CAWGSGGPYNEQFF.

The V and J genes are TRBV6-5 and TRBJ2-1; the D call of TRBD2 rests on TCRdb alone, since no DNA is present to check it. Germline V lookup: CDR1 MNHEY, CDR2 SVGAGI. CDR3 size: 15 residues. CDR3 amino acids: CASSYSSGGYNEQFF.

The CDR3 loop is CASSGGTEAFF. The chain carries TRBV5-5 and TRBJ1-1; TCRdb names TRBD1, which stays unverified in the absence of DNA. CDR1 is SGHKS, CDR2 YYEKEE, per germline (reference sequence). This CDR3 is 11 amino acids long.

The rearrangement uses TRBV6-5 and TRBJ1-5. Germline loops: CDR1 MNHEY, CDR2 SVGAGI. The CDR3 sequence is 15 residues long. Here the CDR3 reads CASSYGVSGGQPQHF.

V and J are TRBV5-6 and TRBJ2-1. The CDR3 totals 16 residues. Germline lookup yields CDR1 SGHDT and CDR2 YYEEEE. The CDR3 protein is CASSLSGEHLYNEQFF. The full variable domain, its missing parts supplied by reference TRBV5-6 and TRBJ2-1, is DAGVTQSPTHLIKTRGQQVTLRCSPKSGHDTVSWYQQALGQGPQFIFQYYEEEERQRGNFPDRFSGHQFPNYSSELNVNALLLGDSALYLCASSLSGEHLYNEQFFGPGTRLTVL.

The chain's CDR3 is CASSFSETGGDGYTF. V usage is TRBV27 and J usage is TRBJ1-2; TCRdb gives TRBD1 as the D gene, but with no DNA this cannot be confirmed. The germline CDR1 and CDR2 sequences are MNHEY and SMNVEV (reference sequence). The CDR3 has 15 amino acids.

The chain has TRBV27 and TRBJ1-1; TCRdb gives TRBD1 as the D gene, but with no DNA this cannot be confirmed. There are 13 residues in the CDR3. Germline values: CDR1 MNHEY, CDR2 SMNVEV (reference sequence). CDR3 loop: CASGDRGNTEAFF.

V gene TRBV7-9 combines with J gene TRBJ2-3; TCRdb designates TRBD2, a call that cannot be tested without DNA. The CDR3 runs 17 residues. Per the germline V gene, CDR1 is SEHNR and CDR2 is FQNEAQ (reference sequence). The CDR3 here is CASSPRTSGGAEDTQYF.

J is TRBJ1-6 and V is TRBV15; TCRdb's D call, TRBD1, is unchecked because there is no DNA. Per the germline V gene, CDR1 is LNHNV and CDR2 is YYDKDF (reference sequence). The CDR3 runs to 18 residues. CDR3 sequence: CATSTQGTGGRNNSPLHF. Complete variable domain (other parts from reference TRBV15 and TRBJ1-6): DAMVIQNPRYQVTQFGKPVTLSCSQTLNHNVMYWYQQKSSQAPKLLFHYYDKDFNNEADTPDNFQSRRPNTSFCFLDIRSPGLGDTAMYLCATSTQGTGGRNNSPLHFGNGTRLTVT.

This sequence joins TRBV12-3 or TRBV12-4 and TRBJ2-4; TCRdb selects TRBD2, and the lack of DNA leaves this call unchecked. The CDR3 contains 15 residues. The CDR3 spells CASSQSGSSGNIQYF.

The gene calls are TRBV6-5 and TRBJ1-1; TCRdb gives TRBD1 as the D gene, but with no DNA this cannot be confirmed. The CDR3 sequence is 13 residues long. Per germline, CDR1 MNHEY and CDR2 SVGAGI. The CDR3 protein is CASSPGTGWEAFF.

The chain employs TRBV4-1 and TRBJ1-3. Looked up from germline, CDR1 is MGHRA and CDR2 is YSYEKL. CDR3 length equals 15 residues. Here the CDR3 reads CASSQFRIIADTIYF.

CDR3 sequence: CASSFGGSGNEQFF. The chain couples TRBV28 to TRBJ2-1; TCRdb proposes TRBD2, but this gene call is untestable without DNA. There are 14 residues in the CDR3. Germline loops: CDR1 MDHEN, CDR2 SYDVKM.

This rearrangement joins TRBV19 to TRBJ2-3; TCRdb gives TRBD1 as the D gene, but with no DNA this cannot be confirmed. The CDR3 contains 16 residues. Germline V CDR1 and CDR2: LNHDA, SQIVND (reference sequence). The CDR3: CASSIYASGATDTQYF.